This TCR beta chain derives from a study of neurological immune-mediated disorders. Study outcomes and limitations: Phylogenetically, 18 of 34 multiple sclerosis patients' repertoires fell into one related-CDR3 cluster, a possible signature.

The unsorted libraries originated from 2 million PBMCs that had been stored at -80 C. This clonotype occurred many times. As yet, its antigen is unknown. Trimming took 10 bases from V and 1 from J; bases not matched to a gene: 9. This CDR3 has 14 residues. Germline assignment: CDR1 ENHRY and CDR2 SYGVKD. Each CDR3 protein is one row after TCRdb ran MiXCR on the 5' RACE reads. This table has some 65,000 distinct CDR3 sequences, around 5.2% appearing once. Material: PBMCs. The chain recombines TRBV10-3 with TRBJ1-1, with TRBD1 matching 7 bases. This receptor was obtained from a woman under 40 with multiple sclerosis. CDR3 nucleotide sequence: TGTGCCACATTCGCAGGGGGAGCGAACACTGAAGCTTTCTTT. This gives the protein CATFAGGANTEAFF.